The rows below give T cell receptor beta chains drawn from one sample of a study of CD8 T cells in Susac syndrome. TCRdb reprocessed the immunoSEQ multiplex PCR reads with MiXCR, giving one entry per CDR3 protein. The sample has roughly 300,000 distinct CDR3 sequences; 70% to 90% are singletons. Sequenced material: CD8+ T cells from PBMCs. The receptors were gathered from a human donor with multiple sclerosis. CDR3s include the opening cysteine and the closing phenylalanine or tryptophan. The D gene is left open where the match is weak. Rows may omit the clone size; those that give it use once, few, many or a size class.

v_gene	j_gene	d_gene	abundance	CDR3nt	CDR3aa
TRBV9	TRBJ1-4	-	-	TGTGCCAGCAGTGAACCTGGGGGGGCTCGGGATGAAAAACTGTTTTTT	CASSEPGGARDEKLFF
TRBV2	TRBJ2-7	TRBD1	-	TGTGCCAGCAGTTATGACCCGGGACAGAAATTCCTCTACGAGCAGTACTTC	CASSYDPGQKFLYEQYF
TRBV6-5	TRBJ2-5	-	few	TGTGCCAGCAGTTACAAATACGAATTCATGGAGACCCAGTACTTC	CASSYKYEFMETQYF
TRBV5-1	TRBJ1-1	TRBD1	-	TGCGCCAGCAGCTTTTGGGGAGGGGGCGGCACTGAAGCTTTCTTT	CASSFWGGGGTEAFF
TRBV9	TRBJ2-7	-	-	TGTGCCAGCAGCCCCTCCGGGACAAGATTTTACGAGCAGTACTTC	CASSPSGTRFYEQYF
TRBV15	TRBJ2-3	-	once	TGTGCCACCAGCAGAGGTTCCGCGGATACGCAGTATTTT	CATSRGSADTQYF
TRBV12-3/TRBV12-4	TRBJ2-7	TRBD2	-	TGTGCCAGCAGTGGGATTCGGCTAGCGGGCTGGGAGCAGTACTTC	CASSGIRLAGWEQYF
TRBV12-3/TRBV12-4	TRBJ2-1	TRBD2	-	TGTGCCAGCAGTTTCGGGCGGGAGGGCCTTGACAATGAGCAGTTCTTC	CASSFGREGLDNEQFF
TRBV27	TRBJ2-5	-	once	TGTGCCAGCGGCAGGGTTGGAGAGACCCAGTACTTC	CASGRVGETQYF
TRBV7-9	TRBJ2-1	TRBD2	-	TGTGCCAGCAGCTTTTTAGGACTAGCGGGAACTAATGAGCAGTTCTTC	CASSFLGLAGTNEQFF
TRBV28	TRBJ2-2	TRBD1	-	TGTGCCAGCAGTTTATCCCGGACAGGGTTTGTTGCCGGGGAGCTGTTTTTT	CASSLSRTGFVAGELFF
TRBV28	TRBJ2-7	-	once	TGTGCCAGCAGTCCCGACAGGTTAGCGGGTAGAACCTACGAGCAGTACTTC	CASSPDRLAGRTYEQYF
TRBV7-6	TRBJ1-1	-	-	TGTGCCAGCAGCTTCGACCGAATGAACACTGAAGCTTTCTTT	CASSFDRMNTEAFF
TRBV9	TRBJ2-7	TRBD1	once	TGTGCCAGCAGCATCCCGGGACAGGGACTGTACGAGCAGTACTTC	CASSIPGQGLYEQYF
TRBV27	TRBJ2-7	TRBD2	few	TGTGCCAGCAGTCCCCGACTAGCGGGGAGCTACGAGCAGTACTTC	CASSPRLAGSYEQYF
TRBV6-1	TRBJ2-3	-	-	TGTGCCAGCAGGGGCGGGCTAGCGGAACCAAGGGGGGGCACAGATACGCAGTATTTT	CASRGGLAEPRGGTDTQYF
TRBV3-1	TRBJ2-7	TRBD2	-	TGTGCCAGCAGCAACCCAGCGGGAGGAACTTACGAGCAGTACTTC	CASSNPAGGTYEQYF
TRBV27	TRBJ2-1	-	-	TGTGCCAGCAGTTTATTTAGTACGGGAGTGGGGGATGAGCAGTTCTTC	CASSLFSTGVGDEQFF
TRBV24-1	TRBJ2-1	-	-	TGTGCCACCAGTGATTTGGGGGACTCTAGTAGTGAGCAGTTCTTC	CATSDLGDSSSEQFF
TRBV7-9	TRBJ2-2	-	-	TGTGCCAGCAGCTTTTACAGGGCCACCGGGGAGCTGTTTTTT	CASSFYRATGELFF
TRBV18	TRBJ1-2	-	-	TGTGCCAGCTCACCTCCCTACACCTTC	CASSPPYTF
TRBV9	TRBJ2-1	-	-	TGTGCCAGCAGCGTAGCTCAGGGTCTCTCCTACAATGAGCAGTTCTTC	CASSVAQGLSYNEQFF
TRBV9	TRBJ2-2	TRBD2	-	TGTGCCAGCAGCGTGACTAGCGGGAGCCTCGGGGAGCTGTTTTTT	CASSVTSGSLGELFF
TRBV28	TRBJ1-3	-	once	TGTGCCAGCGGGGGGGTTGTTTCTGGAAACACCATATATTTT	CASGGVVSGNTIYF
TRBV10-3	TRBJ2-2	TRBD2	-	TGTGCCATCACACCCGTGGCGGGAGAAAATTCCGGGGAGCTGTTTTTT	CAITPVAGENSGELFF
TRBV13	TRBJ2-1	TRBD2	-	TGTGCCAGCAGCTTAGCTAGCGGGGGCCGTGACAATGAGCAGTTCTTC	CASSLASGGRDNEQFF
TRBV14	TRBJ2-1	TRBD2	-	TGTGCCAGCAGCCAAGTCGGACTAGCGGGAAGTTATGAGCAGTTCTTC	CASSQVGLAGSYEQFF
TRBV5-5	TRBJ1-1	-	-	TGTGCCAGCAGCTCCAACATCAACCGGAACACTGAAGCTTTCTTT	CASSSNINRNTEAFF
TRBV9	TRBJ1-2	TRBD1	-	TGTGCCAGCGGAGGGGGCCGGGGCTACACCTTC	CASGGGRGYTF
TRBV7-9	TRBJ2-7	TRBD2	-	TGTGCCGGCAGCCGTCTAGCGGGTCCGAGCTCCTACGAGCAGTACTTC	CAGSRLAGPSSYEQYF
TRBV7-7	TRBJ2-7	-	-	TGTGCTAGCAGCCAGAATCTAGCATCCGAGCAGTACTTC	CASSQNLASEQYF
TRBV27	TRBJ2-7	TRBD2	-	TGTGCCAGCAGTTTCAGTAGCGGGGAAAGGGTGTACGAGCAGTACTTC	CASSFSSGERVYEQYF
TRBV5-1	TRBJ1-1	-	-	TGCGCCAGCAGACCCGAGGGGGGAACTGAAGCTTTCTTT	CASRPEGGTEAFF
TRBV20-1	TRBJ2-3	-	-	TGCAGTGCTGACTATATGCGAACGCAGTATTTT	CSADYMRTQYF
TRBV27	TRBJ1-1	-	-	TGTGCCAGCAGTTTTGGGGCCCTGAACACTGAAGCTTTCTTT	CASSFGALNTEAFF
TRBV27	TRBJ2-3	TRBD2	-	TGTGCCAGCAGTCGCATCCGACTAGCGGGGGGCACAGATACGCAGTATTTT	CASSRIRLAGGTDTQYF
TRBV12-3/TRBV12-4	TRBJ2-7	-	-	TGTGCCAGCAGTTTGGTGGAATACTACGAGCAGTACTTC	CASSLVEYYEQYF
TRBV27	TRBJ1-5	-	few	TGTGCCAGCAGTTTGGACAGTAATCAGCCCCAGCATTTT	CASSLDSNQPQHF
TRBV7-9	TRBJ2-1	-	-	TGTGCCAGCAACGAAGGAGCAGGGCCGATTGAGCAGTTCTTC	CASNEGAGPIEQFF
TRBV7-3	TRBJ2-2	-	-	TGTGCCAGCAGCTTGTGGCCCCTCCCCACCGGGGAGCTGTTTTTT	CASSLWPLPTGELFF